The 8 T cell receptor beta chains in this list originate from one sample, sequenced in a study of T-cell reconstitution after alpha-beta-depleted transplantation in children. Study observations and caveats: T cells produced anew were the main source of T-cell counts and diversity one year after transplant.

Construction of the TCRbeta library involved unique molecular identifiers. TCRdb re-derived calls from the PCR reads in MiXCR, one entry per CDR3 protein. The table lists 330,000 or so distinct CDR3 sequences, less than 9.5% of them singletons. The antigens these receptors bind are not known. The material was peripheral blood, obtained 360 days after TCRalphabeta/CD19-depleted stem cell transplant. Receptors were obtained from a female patient aged 2-10 years who had a stem cell transplant for Fanconi anemia, so the T cells may come from the graft donor.

In DNA form, the CDR3 reads TGCGCCAGCCAACCCGACACAGGTGGGTGGAACGGGGCCAACGTCCTGACTTTC. This gives the protein CASQPDTGGWNGANVLTF. The chain is built from TRBV5-1 and TRBJ2-6, with TRBD1 as a possible D gene (5 bases). The germline V gene encodes CDR1 SGHRS and CDR2 YFSETQ. V was trimmed by 7 bases and J by 4 bases, leaving 24 bases between them. The length of the CDR3 is 18 residues.

The gene calls are TRBV18 and TRBJ2-3, with a weak D call TRBD1 (5 bases). The CDR3 has 15 residues. Trimming cost V 2 bases and J 2 bases, with 11 bases left between them. Germline loops: CDR1 KGHSH, CDR2 LQKENI. In nucleotides, the CDR3 is TGTGCCAGCTCACCAATGGACAAGTTCACAGATACGCAGTATTTT. Translation: CASSPMDKFTDTQYF.

The J gene is TRBJ1-6, the V gene TRBV25-1; TRBD1 might be the D (6 bases). This CDR3 has 15 amino acids. Germline CDR1 reads MGHDK; CDR2 reads SYGVNS. The V gene lost 5 bases and the J gene lost 10 bases, with 18 bases spanning the gap. The CDR3 region has the DNA TGTGCCAGCAGTCCTCCGATCGGGGGCTTCTCACCCCTCCACTTT. Translating it yields CASSPPIGGFSPLHF.

This chain links TRBV5-1 with TRBJ1-2; no clear D. This CDR3 is built from 14 residues. The germline V gene has CDR1 SGHRS and CDR2 YFSETQ. The V gene lost 2 bases and the J gene lost 1 base, with 9 bases spanning the gap. CDR3 protein: CASSLKGYNYGYTF. Here the CDR3 DNA reads TGCGCCAGCAGCTTAAAGGGCTATAACTATGGCTACACCTTC.

There are many counts of this clonotype. The CDR3 region has the DNA TGTGCCAGCAGGCCGCAGGGGAGCAATGAGCAGTTCTTC. This encodes CASRPQGSNEQFF. The J gene is TRBJ2-1, the V gene TRBV28; tentative D call: TRBD1 (6 bases). This CDR3 contains 13 residues. Trimming pared 6 bases from V and 6 bases from J, leaving 12 bases between. Germline CDR1 reads MDHEN; CDR2 reads SYDVKM.

This clonotype has at least ten counts. The chain combines TRBV12-3 or TRBV12-4 with TRBJ2-5, with D possibly being TRBD2 (6 bases). This CDR3 is 15 amino acids long. Trimming removed 2 bases at V and 1 base at J, with 11 bases between. CDR3 bases: TGTGCCAGCAGTTTATACCGGGAGTCCCAAGAGACCCAGTACTTC. As protein: CASSLYRESQETQYF.

In its sample, this clonotype was seen many times. The chain recombines TRBV15 with TRBJ1-5, with a tentative D call TRBD1 (5 bases). Trimming stripped 6 bases from V and 3 bases from J, with 15 bases between. The CDR3 has 15 amino acids. Germline V lookup: CDR1 LNHNV, CDR2 YYDKDF (reference sequence). The CDR3 protein is CATRVSGSTNQPQHF. The CDR3 DNA reads as TGTGCCACCAGAGTTTCAGGGAGCACCAATCAGCCCCAGCATTTT.

The chain links TRBV6-5 to TRBJ2-3, with 7 nucleotides matching TRBD2. CDR1 MNHEY and CDR2 SVGAGI come from the germline V gene. The CDR3 runs 15 residues. V was pared by 2 bases and J by 6 bases, with 8 bases of the junction left unmatched. CDR3 protein: CASSYAGAFSDTQYF. The CDR3, as DNA: TGTGCCAGCAGTTACGCGGGAGCCTTTTCTGATACGCAGTATTTT.